This T cell receptor (beta chain) was found in a study of beta chain features in type 1 diabetes. Whole-study findings and limits: Type 1 diabetes patients had moderately but significantly shorter TCRB CDR3s in all four CD4+ subsets. When VDJ junctions were examined, type 1 diabetes patients showed fewer insertions and more deletions. Sequencing of cDNA might inflate the share of cells that strongly express TCR.

Expressed TCRB transcripts were sequenced because the entire RNA isolate underwent reverse transcription. Generated by immunoSEQ multiplex PCR, the TCRdb table keeps only in-frame clones and is missing some. The sample has hundreds of thousands of clones, over 12% seen once. CD4+ naive, central memory, regulatory and stem cell-like memory subsets were isolated by sorting on CD45RO/CCR7/CD25/CD127/CD95/CD27. Sorted populations were all over 95% pure. Of note for this clone: Its antigen is unknown.

This CDR3 has 13 residues. V shed 7 bases and J shed 7 bases, with 17 bases lying between them. Per germline, CDR1 GTSNPN and CDR2 SVGIG (reference sequence). The receptor comes from a man aged 18-30 years with type 1 diabetes. The chain carries TRBV30 and TRBJ1-5; D is possibly TRBD1 (6 bases). Sequencing was done on a sample of naive CD4+ T cells from blood. The CDR3 sequence is CASAVTGHQPQHF. CDR3 DNA: TGTGCCTCGGCGGTGACAGGACACCAGCCCCAGCATTTT.